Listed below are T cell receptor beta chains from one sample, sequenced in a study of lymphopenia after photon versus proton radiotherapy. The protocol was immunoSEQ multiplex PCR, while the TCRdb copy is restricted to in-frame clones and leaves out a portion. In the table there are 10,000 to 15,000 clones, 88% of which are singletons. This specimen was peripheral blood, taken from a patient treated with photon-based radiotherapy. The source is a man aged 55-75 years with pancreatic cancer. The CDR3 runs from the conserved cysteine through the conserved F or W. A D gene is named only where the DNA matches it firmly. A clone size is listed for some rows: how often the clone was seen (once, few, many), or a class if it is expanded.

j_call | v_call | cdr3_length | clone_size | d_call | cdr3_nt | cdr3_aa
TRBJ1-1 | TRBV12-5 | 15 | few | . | TGTGCTAGTGGTTTGGTAATGGGGCGGAACACTGAAGCTTTCTTT | CASGLVMGRNTEAFF
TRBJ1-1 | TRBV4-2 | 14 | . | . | TGTGCCAGCAGCTTAGAGTCTTCGAACACTGAAGCTTTCTTT | CASSLESSNTEAFF
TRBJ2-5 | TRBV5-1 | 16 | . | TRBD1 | TGCGCCAGCAGGTCAACCAGGAACACAGGGGGCGAGACCCAGTACTTC | CASRSTRNTGGETQYF
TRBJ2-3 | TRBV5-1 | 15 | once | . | TGCGCCAGCAGCTTGGTCGACAGTACCACAGATACGCAGTATTTT | CASSLVDSTTDTQYF
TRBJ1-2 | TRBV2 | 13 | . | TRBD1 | TGTGCCAGCAGTGAACGGCAGGGGGCTGGCTACACCTTC | CASSERQGAGYTF
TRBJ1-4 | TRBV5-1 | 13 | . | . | TGCGCCAGCAGATATGCAACTAATGAAAAACTGTTTTTT | CASRYATNEKLFF
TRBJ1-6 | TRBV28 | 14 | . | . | TGTGCCAGCAGTATCCGAACAGGGAGTTCACCCCTCCACTTT | CASSIRTGSSPLHF
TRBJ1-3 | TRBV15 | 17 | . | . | TGTGCCACCAGCAGAGCCGGGGGGTCCCGCTCTGGAAACACCATATATTTT | CATSRAGGSRSGNTIYF
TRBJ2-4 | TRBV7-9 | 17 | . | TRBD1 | TGTGCCAGCAGCGACACAGACAGGGACCTAGCCAAAAACATTCAGTACTTC | CASSDTDRDLAKNIQYF
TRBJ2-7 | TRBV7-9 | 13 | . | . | TGTGCCAGCAGTCCAAATACGATCTACGAGCAGTACTTC | CASSPNTIYEQYF
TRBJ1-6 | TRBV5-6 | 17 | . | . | TGTGCCAGCAGCGGCCTGGTCGGGGGCCTCTATAATTCACCCCTCCACTTT | CASSGLVGGLYNSPLHF
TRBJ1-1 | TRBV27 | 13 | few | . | TGTGCCAGCAGTTCGTTCAGGGAAATCGGAGCTTTCTTT | CASSSFREIGAFF
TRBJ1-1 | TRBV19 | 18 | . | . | TGTGCCAGTAGTATCAGGTTTAGGGACGGAGTATTCTACACTGAAGCTTTCTTT | CASSIRFRDGVFYTEAFF
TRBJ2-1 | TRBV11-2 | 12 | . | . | TGTGCCAGCAGCTTAGTGGCGCCGGGGCAGTTCTTC | CASSLVAPGQFF
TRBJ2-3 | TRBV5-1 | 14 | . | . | TGCGCCAGCAGCCCGACCGGAAATCGGGATACGCAGTATTTT | CASSPTGNRDTQYF
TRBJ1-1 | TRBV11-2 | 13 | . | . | TGTGCCAGCAGCTTAAGAGCCGAAACTGAAGCTTTCTTT | CASSLRAETEAFF
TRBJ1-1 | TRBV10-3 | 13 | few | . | TGTGCCATCACGAGGGGTTTGAACACTGAAGCTTTCTTT | CAITRGLNTEAFF
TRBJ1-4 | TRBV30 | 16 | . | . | TGTGCCTGGAGCCTAAGTCGGACTGCAACTAATGAAAAACTGTTTTTT | CAWSLSRTATNEKLFF
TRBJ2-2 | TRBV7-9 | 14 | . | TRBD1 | TGTGCCAGCAGCGCGGACAGGGACACCGGGGAGCTGTTTTTT | CASSADRDTGELFF
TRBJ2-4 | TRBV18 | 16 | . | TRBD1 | TGTGCCAGCTCTGAACAGGGGCCTACGGGCAAAAACATTCAGTACTTC | CASSEQGPTGKNIQYF
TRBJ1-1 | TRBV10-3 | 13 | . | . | TGTGCCATCACGGGGGGCAGGGACACTGAAGCTTTCTTT | CAITGGRDTEAFF
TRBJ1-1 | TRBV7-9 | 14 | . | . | TGTGCCAGCAGCTTATGGGGGGCGAACACTGAAGCTTTCTTT | CASSLWGANTEAFF
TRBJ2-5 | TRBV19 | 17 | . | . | TGTGCCAGTAGTATAGATGAAACGGGGTCCTTTCAAGAGACCCAGTACTTC | CASSIDETGSFQETQYF
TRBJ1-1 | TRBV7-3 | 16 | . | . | TGTGCCAGCAGCTTATTTGGGGGGGATTTGAACACTGAAGCTTTCTTT | CASSLFGGDLNTEAFF
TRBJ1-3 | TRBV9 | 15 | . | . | TGTGCCAGCAGCGTAGAAGGACGGTCTGGAAACACCATATATTTT | CASSVEGRSGNTIYF
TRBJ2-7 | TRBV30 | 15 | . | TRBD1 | TGTGCCTGGAGGGGACCGGGACAGGGGGCCTACGAGCAGTACTTC | CAWRGPGQGAYEQYF
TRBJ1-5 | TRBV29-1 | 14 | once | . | TGCAGCGTTGGGCAGTCTAGTGGCAATCAGCCCCAGCATTTT | CSVGQSSGNQPQHF
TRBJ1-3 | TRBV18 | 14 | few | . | TGTGCCAGCTCACCTCTAACGTTGAGGGACACCATATATTTT | CASSPLTLRDTIYF
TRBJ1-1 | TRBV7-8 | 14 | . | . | TGTGCCAGCAGACTAGTGGGGGGGCCCACTGAAGCTTTCTTT | CASRLVGGPTEAFF
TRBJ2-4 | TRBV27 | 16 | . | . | TGTGCCAGCAGTACCCGACAGCTACCTGGGGGAAACATTCAGTACTTC | CASSTRQLPGGNIQYF
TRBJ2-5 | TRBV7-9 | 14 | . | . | TGTGCCAGCAGCTCCGGGGGGCCGCCAGAGACCCAGTACTTC | CASSSGGPPETQYF
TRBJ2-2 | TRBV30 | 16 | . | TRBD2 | TGTGCCTGGAGTGGTTTAGCGGGGGCGAACACCGGGGAGCTGTTTTTT | CAWSGLAGANTGELFF
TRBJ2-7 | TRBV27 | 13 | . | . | TGTGCCAGCAGTCTTCAGGTCTCCTACGAGCAGTACTTC | CASSLQVSYEQYF
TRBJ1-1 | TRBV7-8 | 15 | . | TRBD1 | TGTGCCAGCAGCCCCCGGACAGGGATGCGCACTGAAGCTTTCTTT | CASSPRTGMRTEAFF
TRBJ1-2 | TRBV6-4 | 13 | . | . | TGTGCCAGCAGTGTTGGCAGACACTATGGCTACACCTTC | CASSVGRHYGYTF
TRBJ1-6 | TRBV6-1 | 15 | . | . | TGTGCCAGCAGTAACCAGGGTGGTACGGGTTCACCCCTCCACTTT | CASSNQGGTGSPLHF
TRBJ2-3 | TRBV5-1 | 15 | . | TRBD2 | TGCGCCAGCAGTACGACTAGCGGGGGGGCAGATACGCAGTATTTT | CASSTTSGGADTQYF
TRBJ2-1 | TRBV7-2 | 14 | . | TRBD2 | TGTGCCAGCAGCTCAGGGACTAGTAGTATTGAGCAGTTCTTC | CASSSGTSSIEQFF
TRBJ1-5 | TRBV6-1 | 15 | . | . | TGTGCCAGCAGTAACAGGGATCTCGGCAATCAGCCCCAGCATTTT | CASSNRDLGNQPQHF
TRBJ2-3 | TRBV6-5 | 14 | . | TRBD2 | TGTGCCAGCACCCCGGGGGGGGATTTGAATACGCAGTATTTT | CASTPGGDLNTQYF
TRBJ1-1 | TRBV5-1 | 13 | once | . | TGCGCCAGCAGCTTGGTTGCAAACACTGAAGCTTTCTTT | CASSLVANTEAFF
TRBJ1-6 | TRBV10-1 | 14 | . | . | TGCGCCAGCAGTGGAGGCTTGAATAATTCACCCCTCCACTTT | CASSGGLNNSPLHF
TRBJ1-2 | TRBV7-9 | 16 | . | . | TGTGCCAGCAGCTACCGAGCCCTTCACGGGAACTATGGCTACACCTTC | CASSYRALHGNYGYTF
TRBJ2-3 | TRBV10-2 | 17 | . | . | TGCGCCAGCAGTGGGGCCCCGGGGGTACGCTTCACAGATACGCAGTATTTT | CASSGAPGVRFTDTQYF
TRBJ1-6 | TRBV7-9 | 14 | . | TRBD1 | TGTGCCAGCAGCTCGACAGGGGGGAATTCACCCCTCCACTTT | CASSSTGGNSPLHF
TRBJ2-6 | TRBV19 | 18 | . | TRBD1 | TGTGCCAGTACTTTGGGACAGGGGGTCCCTCTTATGGCCAACGTCCTGACTTTC | CASTLGQGVPLMANVLTF
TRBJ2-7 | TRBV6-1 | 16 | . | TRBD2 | TGTGCCAGCAGTGACCTTGGAAGCGGGGGGAGCTACGAGCAGTACTTC | CASSDLGSGGSYEQYF
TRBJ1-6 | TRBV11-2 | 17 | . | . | TGTGCCAGCAGTCCCCCGGGGTGGGGATCCTATAATTCACCCCTCCACTTT | CASSPPGWGSYNSPLHF
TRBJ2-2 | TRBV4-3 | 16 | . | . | TGCGCCAGCAGCCGGACTCGAACGAAGAACACCGGGGAGCTGTTTTTT | CASSRTRTKNTGELFF
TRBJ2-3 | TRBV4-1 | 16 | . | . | TGCGCCAGCAGCTTCACGGGACCTTTAGTCGCAGATACGCAGTATTTT | CASSFTGPLVADTQYF